This entry describes one T cell receptor (beta chain). This specimen comes from a study of PD-L1 blockade in urothelial cancer. Trimming pared 1 base from V and 4 bases from J, leaving 7 bases between. This CDR3 has 13 amino acids. The V gene's germline CDR1 is SGHTA and CDR2 FQGNSA. Clones were read by immunoSEQ multiplex PCR, and TCRdb kept only the in-frame ones, dropping some. The sample includes some 71,000 clones, less than 90% of them seen just once. The clonotype was recovered from a man in his 60s with urothelial cancer. V gene TRBV7-2 combines with J gene TRBJ1-2; D remains ambiguous. The material sequenced was PBMCs, taken around atezolizumab (anti-PD-L1) treatment. The DNA of the CDR3 is TGTGCCAGCAGCTTAGAACAGATCTATGGCTACACCTTC. This encodes CASSLEQIYGYTF.